This T cell receptor beta chain derives from a study of T cell repertoires in cytomegalovirus infection. Looking at the study overall: It can be stated that public TCR beta signatures indicated CMV infection as well as a matching HLA type.

TCRdb passed the reads through MiXCR, listing each CDR3 protein once. The sample includes approximately 110,000 distinct CDR3 sequences, under 50% of them seen just once. Ten or more counts support this clonotype. The antigen is unknown. V was pared by 10 bases and J by 0 bases, with 10 bases between. This CDR3 comprises 13 residues. Sequencing was performed on CD8+ T cells from cultured PBMCs, taken from culture after CMV antigen stimulation. The receptor was derived from a human donor in good health (CMV status not recorded). Some clones in this sample may be carry-over from other donors' samples. V is TRBV12-3 or TRBV12-4 and J is TRBJ2-1, with no clear D. CDR3 in DNA: TGTGCCACCCAGGAGAGCTCCTACAATGAGCAGTTCTTC. Encoded protein: CATQESSYNEQFF.